A single sample gave rise to the 27 T cell receptor beta chains below, sequenced in a study of blood T cell repertoires in COVID-19. The repertoire was sequenced with immunoSEQ multiplex PCR; TCRdb's copy has only in-frame clones and lacks some. The top ten hold around 0.95% of the sample, which has 450,000 or so clones, 80% to 90% seen once. The sequenced material came from peripheral blood. The receptors originated from a man between 18 and 29 years old with COVID-19, enrolled during active disease.

This chain uses TRBV3-1 (or the pseudogene TRBV3-2) with TRBJ2-7, with 7 bases aligning to TRBD2. Germline V CDR1 and CDR2: LGHDT, YNNKEL (reference sequence). V lost 3 bases and J lost 0; bases outside the gene matches: 11. The CDR3 is 17 residues long. The CDR3 bases are TGTGCCAGCAGCCATTCGACTAGCAGCCGAAGCTCCTACGAGCAGTACTTC. Residues: CASSHSTSSRSSYEQYF.

The chain recombines TRBV7-9 with TRBJ1-1, with 9 bases fitting TRBD1. This CDR3 spans 16 amino acids. The V segment lost 5 bases and the J segment 4 bases; nucleotides outside the gene matches: 11. The germline gives CDR1 SEHNR, CDR2 FQNEAQ (reference sequence). The CDR3 coding sequence is TGTGCCAGCAGCACGACAGGGGGTAGTGGGGCCACTGAAGCTTTCTTT. It encodes CASSTTGGSGATEAFF. Combining the CDR3 with reference TRBV7-9 and TRBJ1-1 gives the whole variable domain DTGVSQNPRHKITKRGQNVTFRCDPISEHNRLYWYRQTLGQGPEFLTYFQNEAQLEKSRLLSDRFSAERPKGSFSTLEIQRTEQGDSAMYLCASSTTGGSGATEAFFGQGTRLTVV.

This chain uses TRBV24-1 with TRBJ2-1, with 8 bases that match TRBD1. The junction had 8 bases not matched to a gene; V was cut back by 4 bases and J by 4 bases. CDR1 is KGHDR and CDR2 is SFDVKD in the germline V gene. CDR3 length equals 16 residues. In nucleotides, the CDR3 is TGTGCCACCAGTGACCCAGGGGGCGCGGGTTACAATGAGCAGTTCTTC. Translation: CATSDPGGAGYNEQFF.

The chain uses TRBV6-1 and TRBJ2-7; D gene ambiguous. Germline lookup yields CDR1 MNHNS and CDR2 SASEGT. The ends were cut back, 1 base at V and 0 bases at J, with 13 bases in the middle. The CDR3 runs to 16 residues. The CDR3 coding sequence is TGTGCCAGCAGTGAAGTGTCTAGGCAGAACTCCTACGAGCAGTACTTC. Translated: CASSEVSRQNSYEQYF.

This clone is a singleton in its sample. V is TRBV30 and J is TRBJ1-6; tentatively, D is TRBD1 (5 bases). This CDR3 spans 13 amino acids. V lost 1 base to trimming and J lost 9 bases, with 10 bases between them. Germline lookup yields CDR1 GTSNPN and CDR2 SVGIG (reference sequence). The CDR3, as DNA: TGTGCCTGGAGTGCAGGGTTATTTTCACCCCTCCACTTT. Translation: CAWSAGLFSPLHF.

This chain joins TRBV11-1 and TRBJ2-3; the match to TRBD2 covers 8 bases. J gave up 3 bases and V 3 bases, and 8 bases lay outside the gene matches. The CDR3 totals 16 residues. Germline-derived CDR1 and CDR2 are SGHAT and FQDESV (reference sequence). CDR3 in DNA: TGTGCCAGCAGCTTGTTAGCGGGAATGGGAACAGATACGCAGTATTTT. It codes for CASSLLAGMGTDTQYF.

This CDR3 reads CASSLHRGGTGQETQYF. In nucleotides, the CDR3 is TGTGCCAGCAGCTTACACAGGGGGGGGACGGGTCAAGAGACCCAGTACTTC. V gene TRBV21-1 combines with J gene TRBJ2-5; the table's D gene call, TRBD1, was not cross checked with the DNA. TRBV21-1 is reported as a pseudogene. The CDR3 totals 17 residues.

V usage is TRBV4-2 and J usage is TRBJ2-2; possible D gene TRBD2, 5 bases. This CDR3 is 16 amino acids long. Germline V gene lookup returns CDR1 LGHNA and CDR2 YNFKEQ. V shed 2 bases and J shed 0 bases, with 10 bases lying between them. DNA of the CDR3: TGTGCCAGCAGCCAAATCACCGGGACGAACACCGGGGAGCTGTTTTTT. Protein product: CASSQITGTNTGELFF.

In this sample, this clone turned up once. V gene TRBV6-1 combines with J gene TRBJ1-4; D gene uncertain. The CDR3 runs 14 residues. V was trimmed by 4 bases and J by 1 base, leaving 7 bases between them. CDR1 is MNHNS and CDR2 is SASEGT in the germline V gene. The CDR3 DNA reads TGTGCCAGCAGTGGAGGTGGAACTAATGAAAAACTGTTTTTT. Translated: CASSGGGTNEKLFF.

V gene TRBV10-3 combines with J gene TRBJ2-5, with 13 bases lining up with TRBD2. J was trimmed by 1 base and V by 5 bases; bases with no gene match: 7. CDR3 length: 17 amino acids. Germline lookup yields CDR1 ENHRY and CDR2 SYGVKD. The CDR3 loop is CAISSGTSGAIQETQYF. The CDR3 nucleotides are TGTGCCATCAGTAGTGGGACTAGCGGGGCTATCCAAGAGACCCAGTACTTC.

Details on this clone: This may be a read error, as it is one base from a much larger clone. Other DNA sequences in the sample encode the same CDR3. The V call is TRBV5-1, the J call TRBJ1-2, with no clear D. This CDR3 comprises 12 residues. CDR1 is SGHRS and CDR2 is YFSETQ in the germline V gene. Trimming took off 0 bases at V and 4 bases at J, with 4 bases between the two ends. Here the CDR3 reads CASSLDSYGYTF. In DNA form, the CDR3 reads TGCGCCAGCAGCTTGGACAGCTATGGCTACACCTTC. The full variable domain, its missing parts supplied by reference TRBV5-1 and TRBJ1-2, is KAGVTQTPRYLIKTRGQQVTLSCSPISGHRSVSWYQQTPGQGLQFLFEYFSETQRNKGNFPGRFSGRQFSNSRSEMNVSTLELGDSALYLCASSLDSYGYTFGSGTRLTVV.

This chain uses TRBV5-4 with TRBJ2-2, with 11 bases identical to TRBD2. This CDR3 region has 16 residues. The germline V gene encodes CDR1 SGHNT and CDR2 YYREEE (reference sequence). The V and J ends lost 0 bases and 6 bases, in that order; junction bases with no gene match: 4. The CDR3, as DNA: TGTGCCAGCAGCTTGGAAGTAGCGGGAGGGCCCGGGGAGCTGTTTTTT. It translates to CASSLEVAGGPGELFF.

The chain is built from TRBV9 and TRBJ2-5; 9 positions match TRBD2. With 0 bases clipped from V and 5 bases from J, the junction kept 5 bases outside the gene matches. This CDR3 spans 15 amino acids. CDR1 is SGDLS, CDR2 YYNGEE, per germline. The CDR3 DNA is TGTGCCAGCAGCGTAGCGGCGGGGGGGCGGGAGACCCAGTACTTC. It is translated as CASSVAAGGRETQYF.

The V gene is TRBV2, the J gene TRBJ1-2, with a weak D call TRBD1 (5 bases). Germline CDR1 reads SNHLY; CDR2 reads FYNNEI. The CDR3 covers 12 residues. V lost 4 bases to trimming and J lost 6 bases, with 9 bases between them. The CDR3 sequence is CASSVGRDGYTF. The DNA of the CDR3 is TGTGCCAGCAGTGTAGGCAGGGATGGCTACACCTTC.

This chain connects TRBV2 to TRBJ2-7, with D possibly TRBD1 on 5 matching bases. Per the germline V gene, CDR1 is SNHLY and CDR2 is FYNNEI. CDR3 length: 11 amino acids. Trimming pared 7 bases from V and 4 bases from J, leaving 8 bases between. The CDR3 coding sequence is TGTGCCAGCACGACAGTATACGAGCAGTACTTC. Translation gives CASTTVYEQYF.

This clone was counted a few times. The V call is TRBV13, the J call TRBJ2-3, with 12 bases matching TRBD2. CDR1 and CDR2 from the germline V gene are PRHDT and FYEKMQ (reference sequence). This CDR3 contains 18 residues. Trimming took 5 bases from V and 3 from J; bases not matched to a gene: 12. CDR3 sequence reads: CASSPWGLAGGPTDTQYF. Here the CDR3 DNA reads TGTGCCAGCAGCCCATGGGGGCTAGCGGGAGGGCCGACAGATACGCAGTATTTT. The full variable domain, in which reference TRBV13 and TRBJ2-3 provide the parts outside the CDR3, is AAGVIQSPRHLIKEKRETATLKCYPIPRHDTVYWYQQGPGQDPQFLISFYEKMQSDKGSIPDRFSAQQFSDYHSELNMSSLELGDSALYFCASSPWGLAGGPTDTQYFGPGTRLTVL.

This chain uses TRBV30 with TRBJ2-3; 7 bases fit TRBD2. The CDR3 has 13 amino acids. Losses at the gene ends were 5 bases for V and 1 base for J; bases not matched to a gene: 3. The germline V gene encodes CDR1 GTSNPN and CDR2 SVGIG (reference sequence). CDR3 sequence reads: CAWAGGGTDTQYF. The CDR3 region has the DNA TGTGCCTGGGCTGGGGGGGGCACAGATACGCAGTATTTT.

The chain couples TRBV7-9 to TRBJ2-7; 7 nucleotides align to TRBD2. The CDR3 loop spans 13 amino acids. V trimming: 6 bases; J trimming: 2 bases; junction bases outside the gene matches: 4. Germline-derived CDR1 and CDR2 are SEHNR and FQNEAQ (reference sequence). DNA for the CDR3: TGTGCCAGCAGTTCAGCGGGGACCTACGAGCAGTACTTC. Amino acid sequence: CASSSAGTYEQYF.

The V call is TRBV6-5, the J call TRBJ1-4, with D maybe TRBD1 (6 bases). This CDR3 contains 14 residues. V was clipped by 6 bases and J by 6 bases, with 14 bases between them. Germline V gene lookup returns CDR1 MNHEY and CDR2 SVGAGI. CDR3 amino acids: CASRSAGADEKLFF. Written as DNA, the CDR3 is TGTGCCAGCAGGTCGGCGGGGGCTGATGAAAAACTGTTTTTT.

The rearrangement links TRBV5-1 to TRBJ2-1, with 8 bases fitting TRBD2. This CDR3 is built from 15 residues. The trim removed 0 bases at V and 5 bases at J, leaving 4 bases unmatched. Germline CDR1 is SGHRS and CDR2 is YFSETQ. CDR3 nucleotides: TGCGCCAGCAGCTTGGATGCGGGGGGCCACAATGAGCAGTTCTTC. Residues: CASSLDAGGHNEQFF. Drawing the rest from reference TRBV5-1 and TRBJ2-1, the complete variable domain is KAGVTQTPRYLIKTRGQQVTLSCSPISGHRSVSWYQQTPGQGLQFLFEYFSETQRNKGNFPGRFSGRQFSNSRSEMNVSTLELGDSALYLCASSLDAGGHNEQFFGPGTRLTVL.

V and J are TRBV5-1 and TRBJ2-7, with a tentative D call TRBD2 (5 bases). V was trimmed by 0 bases and J by 6 bases, leaving 10 bases between them. Germline V lookup: CDR1 SGHRS, CDR2 YFSETQ. The CDR3 has 13 amino acids. The CDR3 nucleotides are TGCGCCAGCAGCTTGGTTGAGGGCTCCGAGCAGTACTTC. Protein product: CASSLVEGSEQYF.

In its sample, this clone was seen a few times. This chain uses TRBV7-9 with TRBJ2-7; TRBD1 matches 9 bases. The germline gives CDR1 SEHNR, CDR2 FQNEAQ (reference sequence). The CDR3 is made up of 14 amino acids. J was trimmed by 5 bases and V by 1 base; bases with no gene match: 3. For the CDR3, the DNA is TGTGCCAGCAGCTTAGTCCGGACAGGGGACGAGCAGTACTTC. This translates into CASSLVRTGDEQYF. The full variable domain, its missing parts supplied by reference TRBV7-9 and TRBJ2-7, is DTGVSQNPRHKITKRGQNVTFRCDPISEHNRLYWYRQTLGQGPEFLTYFQNEAQLEKSRLLSDRFSAERPKGSFSTLEIQRTEQGDSAMYLCASSLVRTGDEQYFGPGTRLTVT.

This sequence joins TRBV30 and TRBJ1-4; 9 bases line up with TRBD1. V shed 3 bases and J 8 bases; nucleotides not matched to a gene: 10. CDR1 is GTSNPN and CDR2 is SVGIG in the germline V gene (reference sequence). The CDR3 contains 15 residues. CDR3 DNA: TGTGCCTGGAGCGATGACAGGGGGAAGAAAGAAAAACTGTTTTTT. Amino acids: CAWSDDRGKKEKLFF. The whole variable domain, remainder taken from reference TRBV30 and TRBJ1-4, is SQTIHQWPATLVQPVGSPLSLECTVEGTSNPNLYWYRQAAGRGLQLLFYSVGIGQISSEVPQNLSASRPQDRQFILSSKKLLLSDSGFYLCAWSDDRGKKEKLFFGSGTQLSVL.

The count of this clone is one. The chain joins TRBV5-6 to TRBJ2-1; 10 bases map to TRBD1. Germline loops: CDR1 SGHDT, CDR2 YYEEEE. The length of the CDR3 is 15 residues. V was pared by 0 bases and J by 4 bases, with 1 base of the junction left unmatched. The DNA for the CDR3 is TGTGCCAGCAGCTTGGTGGGACAGGGGTACAATGAGCAGTTCTTC. This codes for CASSLVGQGYNEQFF.

V gene TRBV19 combines with J gene TRBJ2-5; TRBD1 aligns across 9 bases. Germline V gives CDR1 LNHDA, CDR2 SQIVND (reference sequence). This CDR3 has 14 residues. Germline trimming cut 7 bases from V and 0 bases from J; bases unmatched to any gene: 3. As DNA, the CDR3 is TGTGCCAGTACCGACAGGGGGGACCAAGAGACCCAGTACTTC. It translates to CASTDRGDQETQYF.

The V and J genes are TRBV14 and TRBJ2-1, with TRBD1 as a possible D gene (5 bases). The CDR3 is made up of 12 amino acids. Germline CDR1 and CDR2: SGHDN and FVKESK. Trimming removed 3 bases at V and 12 bases at J, with 12 bases between. The CDR3 region is CASSQTLQGQFF. The CDR3 DNA follows: TGTGCCAGCAGCCAGACTCTTCAGGGGCAGTTCTTC.

The chain couples TRBV11-3 to TRBJ2-5; D ambiguous. Germline assignment: CDR1 SGHNT and CDR2 YENEEA. The CDR3 contains 13 residues. Trimming shortened V by 1 base and J by 4 bases, and 7 bases separated the two germline ends. CDR3 sequence reads: CASSLVRGETQYF. CDR3 nucleotides: TGTGCCAGCAGCTTAGTTCGCGGAGAGACCCAGTACTTC.